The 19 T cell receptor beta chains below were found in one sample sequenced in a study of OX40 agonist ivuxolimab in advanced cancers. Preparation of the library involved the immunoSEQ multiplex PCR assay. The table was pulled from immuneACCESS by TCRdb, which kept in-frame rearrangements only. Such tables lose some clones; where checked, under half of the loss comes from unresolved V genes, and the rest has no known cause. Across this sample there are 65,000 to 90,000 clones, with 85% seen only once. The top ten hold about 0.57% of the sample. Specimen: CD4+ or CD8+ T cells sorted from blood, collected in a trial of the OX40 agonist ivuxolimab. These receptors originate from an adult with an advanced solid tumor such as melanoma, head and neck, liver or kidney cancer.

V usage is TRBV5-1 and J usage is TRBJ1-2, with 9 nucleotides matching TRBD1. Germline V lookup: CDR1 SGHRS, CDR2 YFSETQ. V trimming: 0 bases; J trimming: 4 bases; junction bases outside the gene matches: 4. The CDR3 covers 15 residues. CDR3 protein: CASSLGQGGGYGYTF. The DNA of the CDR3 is TGCGCCAGCAGCTTGGGACAGGGGGGAGGCTATGGCTACACCTTC.

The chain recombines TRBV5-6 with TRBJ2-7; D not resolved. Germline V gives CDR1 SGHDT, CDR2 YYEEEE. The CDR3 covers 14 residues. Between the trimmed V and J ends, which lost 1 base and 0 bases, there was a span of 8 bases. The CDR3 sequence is CASSLLWSSYEQYF. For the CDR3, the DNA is TGTGCCAGCAGCTTGCTTTGGAGCTCCTACGAGCAGTACTTC.

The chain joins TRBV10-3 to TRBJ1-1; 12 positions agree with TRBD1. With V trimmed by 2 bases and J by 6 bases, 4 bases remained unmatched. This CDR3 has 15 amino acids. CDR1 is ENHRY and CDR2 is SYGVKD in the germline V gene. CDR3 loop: CAISEPGQGAPEAFF. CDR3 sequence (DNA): TGTGCCATCAGTGAGCCGGGACAGGGGGCGCCTGAAGCTTTCTTT.

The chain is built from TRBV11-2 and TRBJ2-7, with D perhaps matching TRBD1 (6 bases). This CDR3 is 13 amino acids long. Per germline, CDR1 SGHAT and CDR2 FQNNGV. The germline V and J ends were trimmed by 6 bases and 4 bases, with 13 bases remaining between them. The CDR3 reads CASSYDRQYEQYF. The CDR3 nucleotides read TGTGCCAGCAGTTACGACAGGCAATACGAGCAGTACTTC.

CDR3 residues: CASQANSNTEAFF. CDR3 DNA: TGTGCCAGCCAAGCCAATTCAAACACTGAAGCTTTCTTT. This chain uses TRBV7-2 with TRBJ1-1; D is ambiguous. The CDR3 length is 13 residues. CDR1 and CDR2 (germline): SGHTA, FQGNSA. V lost 8 bases and J lost 2, with 12 bases in between.

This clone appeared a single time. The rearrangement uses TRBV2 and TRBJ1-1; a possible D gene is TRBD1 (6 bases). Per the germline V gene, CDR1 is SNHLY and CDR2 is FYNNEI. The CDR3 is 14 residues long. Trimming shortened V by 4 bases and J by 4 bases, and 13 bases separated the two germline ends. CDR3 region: CASSGAGAGTEAFF. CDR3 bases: TGTGCCAGCAGTGGAGCAGGGGCGGGCACTGAAGCTTTCTTT. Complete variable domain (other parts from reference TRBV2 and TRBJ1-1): EPEVTQTPSHQVTQMGQEVILRCVPISNHLYFYWYRQILGQKVEFLVSFYNNEISEKSEIFDDQFSVERPDGSNFTLKIRSTKLEDSAMYFCASSGAGAGTEAFFGQGTRLTVV.

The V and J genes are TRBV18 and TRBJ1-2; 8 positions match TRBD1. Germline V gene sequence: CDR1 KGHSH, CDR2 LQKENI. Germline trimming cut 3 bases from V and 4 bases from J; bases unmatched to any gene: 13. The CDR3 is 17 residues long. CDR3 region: CASSPSRGADRGYGYTF. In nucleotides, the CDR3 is TGTGCCAGCTCACCGTCCCGTGGGGCCGACAGGGGCTATGGCTACACCTTC. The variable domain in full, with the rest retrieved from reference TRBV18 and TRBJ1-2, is NAGVMQNPRHLVRRRGQEARLRCSPMKGHSHVYWYRQLPEEGLKFMVYLQKENIIDESGMPKERFSAEFPKEGPSILRIQQVVRGDSAAYFCASSPSRGADRGYGYTFGSGTRLTVV.

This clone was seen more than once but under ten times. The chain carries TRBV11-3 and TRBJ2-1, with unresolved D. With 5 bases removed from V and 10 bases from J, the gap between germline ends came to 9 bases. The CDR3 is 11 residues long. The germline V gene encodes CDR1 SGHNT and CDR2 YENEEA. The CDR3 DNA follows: TGTGCCAGCAGCCCGGAAAGGGAGCAGTTCTTC. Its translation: CASSPEREQFF.

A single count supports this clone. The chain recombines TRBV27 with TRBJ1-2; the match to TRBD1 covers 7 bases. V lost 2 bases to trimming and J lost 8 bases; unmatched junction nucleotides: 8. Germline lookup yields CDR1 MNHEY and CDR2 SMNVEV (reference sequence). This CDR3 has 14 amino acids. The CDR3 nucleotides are TGTGCCAGCAGTTTACTACAGGGGCCGGAGGGCTACACCTTC. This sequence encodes CASSLLQGPEGYTF.

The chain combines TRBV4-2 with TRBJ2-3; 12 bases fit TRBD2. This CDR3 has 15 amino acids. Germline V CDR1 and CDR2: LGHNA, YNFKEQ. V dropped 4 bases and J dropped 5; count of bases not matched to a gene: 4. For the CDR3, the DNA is TGTGCCAGCAGCCCTCTAGCGGGAGGGTTAGATACGCAGTATTTT. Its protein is CASSPLAGGLDTQYF.

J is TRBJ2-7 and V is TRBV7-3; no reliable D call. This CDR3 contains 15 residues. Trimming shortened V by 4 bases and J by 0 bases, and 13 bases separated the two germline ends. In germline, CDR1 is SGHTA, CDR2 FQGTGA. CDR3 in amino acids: CASSSDSLNSYEQYF. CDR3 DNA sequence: TGTGCCAGCAGCTCTGACTCCCTAAACTCCTACGAGCAGTACTTC.

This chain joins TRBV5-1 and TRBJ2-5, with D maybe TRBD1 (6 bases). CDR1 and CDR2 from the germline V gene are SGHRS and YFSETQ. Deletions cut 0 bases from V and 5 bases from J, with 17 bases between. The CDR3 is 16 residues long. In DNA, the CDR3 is TGCGCCAGCAGCTTGGCGGGACAAACCTCCGGGGAGACCCAGTACTTC. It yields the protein CASSLAGQTSGETQYF.

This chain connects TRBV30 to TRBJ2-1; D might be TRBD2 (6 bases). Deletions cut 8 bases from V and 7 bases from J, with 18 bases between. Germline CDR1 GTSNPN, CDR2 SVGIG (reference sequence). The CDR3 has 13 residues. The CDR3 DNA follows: TGTGCCAGCTCTCAGAATGCGGGAAATGAGCAGTTCTTC. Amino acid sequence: CASSQNAGNEQFF. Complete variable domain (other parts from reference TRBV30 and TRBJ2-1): SQTIHQWPATLVQPVGSPLSLECTVEGTSNPNLYWYRQAAGRGLQLLFYSVGIGQISSEVPQNLSASRPQDRQFILSSKKLLLSDSGFYLCASSQNAGNEQFFGPGTRLTVL.

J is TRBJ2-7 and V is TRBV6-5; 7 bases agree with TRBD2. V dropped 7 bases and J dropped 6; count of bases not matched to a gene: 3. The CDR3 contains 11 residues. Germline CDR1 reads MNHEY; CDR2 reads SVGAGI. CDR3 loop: CASIASGEQYF. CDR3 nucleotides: TGTGCCAGCATCGCTAGCGGCGAGCAGTACTTC.

The CDR3 coding sequence is TGTGCCAGCAGCTTGACTAGCGGGAGGATGACAGATACGCAGTATTTT. Translation: CASSLTSGRMTDTQYF. The chain employs TRBV7-3 and TRBJ2-3; 13 bases fit TRBD2. The ends lost 3 bases at V and 3 bases at J; junction bases unmatched: 3. The CDR3 extends over 16 amino acids. CDR1 and CDR2 from the germline V gene are SGHTA and FQGTGA.

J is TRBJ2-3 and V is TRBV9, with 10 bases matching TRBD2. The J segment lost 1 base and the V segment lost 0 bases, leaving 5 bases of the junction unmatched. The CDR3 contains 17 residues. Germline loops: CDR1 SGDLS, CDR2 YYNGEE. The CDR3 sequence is CASSVGVSGRGTDTQYF. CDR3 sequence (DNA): TGTGCCAGCAGCGTAGGGGTGAGCGGGAGGGGCACAGATACGCAGTATTTT.

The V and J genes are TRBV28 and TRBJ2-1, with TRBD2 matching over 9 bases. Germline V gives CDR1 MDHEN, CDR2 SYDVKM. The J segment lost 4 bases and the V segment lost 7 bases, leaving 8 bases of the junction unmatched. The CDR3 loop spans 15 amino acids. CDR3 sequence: CASMGWAGGYNEQFF. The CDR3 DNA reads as TGTGCCAGCATGGGTTGGGCGGGAGGGTACAATGAGCAGTTCTTC.

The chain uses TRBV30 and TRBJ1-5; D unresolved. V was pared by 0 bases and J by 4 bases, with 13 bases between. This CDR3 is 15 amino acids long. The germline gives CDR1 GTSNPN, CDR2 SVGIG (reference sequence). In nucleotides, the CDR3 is TGTGCCTGGAGTGTTGGTAGCACCAGTAATCAGCCCCAGCATTTT. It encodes CAWSVGSTSNQPQHF.

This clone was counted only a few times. CDR3 protein: CASSLGGAAPAYEQYF. In nucleotides, the CDR3 is TGCGCCAGCAGCTTGGGGGGGGCAGCGCCAGCCTACGAGCAGTACTTC. The V gene is TRBV5-1, the J gene TRBJ2-7; either TRBD1 or TRBD2 may supply D (6 bases each). The CDR3 consists of 16 residues. The V and J ends lost 0 bases and 2 bases respectively, with 15 bases between them. CDR1 and CDR2 (germline): SGHRS, YFSETQ.